This record concerns one T cell receptor beta chain sequence. Every subset's genomic DNA went evenly onto several immunoSEQ plates. Sequencing was performed with immunoSEQ multiplex PCR; in TCRdb, only in-frame clones are kept and a portion is missing. The profile covers 2 million to 2.5 million clones, with approximately 95% appearing a single time and approximately 0.13% taken by the ten largest. The source of the sample is a study of shared clonotypes between healthy human individuals. This CDR3 spans 15 amino acids. V gave up 2 bases and J gave up 6 bases; unmatched junction bases: 12. The germline V gene has CDR1 GTSNPN and CDR2 SVGIG (reference sequence).

The receptor's source is a man in his late teens or twenties in good health. This chain connects TRBV30 to TRBJ1-1, with TRBD1 matching 7 bases. The sequenced sample consisted of naive CD4+ T cells sorted from blood. Sample subset: CD45RA+ positively selected. CDR3: CAWSTRTGPLAEAFF. The CDR3 DNA sequence: TGTGCCTGGAGTACAAGGACAGGACCGCTGGCTGAAGCTTTCTTT.